This T cell receptor (beta chain) was sequenced during a study of cytomegalovirus exposure and HLA in healthy donors. Overall study findings and caveats: Cytomegalovirus-associated status was assigned to roughly 160 TCR beta chains.

Primers included in the PCR were 60 Vbeta and 13 Jbeta primers. Only in-frame clones appear in the TCRdb table, and some are missing; sequencing was by immunoSEQ multiplex PCR. Among about 31,000 clones listed, roughly 69% were seen once. This CDR3 contains 13 residues. V gave up 2 bases and J gave up 1 base, with 5 bases separating them. Germline assignment: CDR1 SGHAT and CDR2 FQNNGV. This clone was seen only a few times. Antigen specificity is unknown. The sample taken for sequencing was PBMCs. The receptor was isolated from a man aged 50 to 59 in good health and CMV-seropositive. This chain connects TRBV11-2 to TRBJ1-1; D unclear. Written as DNA, the CDR3 is TGTGCCAGCAGCTTAATCCAGAACACTGAAGCTTTCTTT. This translates into CASSLIQNTEAFF.